A single sample gave rise to the 21 T cell receptor beta chains below, sequenced in a study of cytomegalovirus exposure and HLA in healthy donors. 13 Jbeta primers and 60 Vbeta primers were used for the PCR. Sequenced by immunoSEQ multiplex PCR; TCRdb stores in-frame clones only, minus some. The table lists roughly 160,000 clones, around 83% of them singletons, with around 8% in the top ten. Sequencing was performed on PBMCs. These receptors originate from a male donor in good health and CMV-seropositive.

V gene TRBV27 combines with J gene TRBJ1-4; possibly TRBD1 for D (5 bases). Germline V lookup: CDR1 MNHEY, CDR2 SMNVEV (reference sequence). Trimming took 4 bases from V and 7 from J, leaving 16 bases between them. The CDR3 covers 15 residues. This CDR3 reads CASSSQGAGGEKLFF. The CDR3 bases are TGTGCCAGCAGTTCTCAAGGGGCCGGCGGTGAAAAACTGTTTTTT.

V usage is TRBV5-4 and J usage is TRBJ2-3; TRBD2 matches at 7 bases. J gave up 4 bases and V 3 bases, and 8 bases lay outside the gene matches. CDR1 and CDR2 from the germline V gene are SGHNT and YYREEE (reference sequence). CDR3 length: 15 residues. The CDR3 region is CASSSGEGWADTQYF. DNA of the CDR3: TGTGCCAGCAGCTCGGGGGAGGGCTGGGCAGATACGCAGTATTTT.

For this clone: Sequence at one end of the junction differs from germline and may be a read error. The sample has other DNA sequences that encode this CDR3 too. V is TRBV7-9 and J is TRBJ1-5; the D is unclear. CDR3 length equals 16 residues. Germline lookup yields CDR1 SEHNR and CDR2 FQNEAQ (reference sequence). The CDR3 here is CASSLDVGEGNQPQHF. CDR3 nucleotides: TGCGCCAGCAGCTTAGATGTCGGGGAGGGCAATCAGCCCCAGCATTTT. The complete variable domain, with remaining parts taken from reference TRBV7-9 and TRBJ1-5, reads DTGVSQNPRHKITKRGQNVTFRCDPISEHNRLYWYRQTLGQGPEFLTYFQNEAQLEKSRLLSDRFSAERPKGSFSTLEIQRTEQGDSAMYLCASSLDVGEGNQPQHFGDGTRLSIL.

J is TRBJ2-7 and V is TRBV4-3, with TRBD1 identical over 7 bases. The CDR3 totals 15 residues. The ends lost 0 bases at V and 0 bases at J; junction bases unmatched: 2. Germline V lookup: CDR1 LGHNA, CDR2 YSLEER. The CDR3: CASSQDQGVSYEQYF. The CDR3 DNA reads as TGCGCCAGCAGCCAAGATCAGGGGGTCTCCTACGAGCAGTACTTC.

This chain links TRBV11-2 with TRBJ2-3; D unresolved. Trimming took off 5 bases at V and 0 bases at J, with 3 bases between the two ends. Germline CDR1 SGHAT, CDR2 FQNNGV. CDR3 length: 12 amino acids. In DNA, the CDR3 is TGTGCCAGCAGCCGGAGCACAGATACGCAGTATTTT. Protein: CASSRSTDTQYF.

V gene TRBV14 combines with J gene TRBJ2-1, with D perhaps TRBD2 (6 bases). V was pared by 4 bases and J by 0 bases, with 13 bases between. The germline V gene has CDR1 SGHDN and CDR2 FVKESK. There are 16 residues in the CDR3. This CDR3 reads CASSPLAGPSYNEQFF. DNA for the CDR3: TGTGCCAGCAGCCCCCTGGCGGGACCCTCCTACAATGAGCAGTTCTTC.

The chain joins TRBV30 to TRBJ2-7; 7 positions match TRBD1. Germline V gene lookup returns CDR1 GTSNPN and CDR2 SVGIG (reference sequence). The CDR3 extends over 11 amino acids. The junction had 2 bases not matched to a gene; V was cut back by 5 bases and J by 4 bases. CDR3 nucleotide sequence: TGTGCCTGGGGACAGGAATACGAGCAGTACTTC. It yields the protein CAWGQEYEQYF. Looking up the rest from reference TRBV30 and TRBJ2-7 gives the full variable domain: SQTIHQWPATLVQPVGSPLSLECTVEGTSNPNLYWYRQAAGRGLQLLFYSVGIGQISSEVPQNLSASRPQDRQFILSSKKLLLSDSGFYLCAWGQEYEQYFGPGTRLTVT.

The V call is TRBV14, the J call TRBJ2-2, with TRBD1 matching over 8 bases. There are 15 residues in the CDR3. In germline, CDR1 is SGHDN, CDR2 FVKESK. After removal of 7 bases from V and 4 bases from J, the junction contained 8 bases not matched to a gene. CDR3 sequence (DNA): TGTGCCAGCACCCGGACAGGGAGCGGCACCGGGGAGCTGTTTTTT. This codes for CASTRTGSGTGELFF. The full variable domain, in which reference TRBV14 and TRBJ2-2 provide the parts outside the CDR3, is EAGVTQFPSHSVIEKGQTVTLRCDPISGHDNLYWYRRVMGKEIKFLLHFVKESKQDESGMPNNRFLAERTGGTYSTLKVQPAELEDSGVYFCASTRTGSGTGELFFGEGSRLTVL.

This clone was detected a few times. This chain joins TRBV7-2 and TRBJ2-2; 7 bases agree with TRBD2. CDR1 SGHTA and CDR2 FQGNSA come from the germline V gene. CDR3 size: 15 residues. J was trimmed by 6 bases and V by 3 bases; bases with no gene match: 7. CDR3 residues: CASSFGGTLPGELFF. In nucleotides, the CDR3 is TGTGCCAGCAGCTTCGGGGGGACTCTGCCCGGGGAGCTGTTTTTT. The full variable domain, with the rest looked up from reference TRBV7-2 and TRBJ2-2, is GAGVSQSPSNKVTEKGKDVELRCDPISGHTALYWYRQSLGQGLEFLIYFQGNSAPDKSGLPSDRFSAERTGGSVSTLTIQRTQQEDSAVYLCASSFGGTLPGELFFGEGSRLTVL.

There are a few counts of this clone. This chain connects TRBV7-9 to TRBJ2-1; 12 bases are shared with TRBD2. Germline loops: CDR1 SEHNR, CDR2 FQNEAQ (reference sequence). This CDR3 spans 17 amino acids. V gave up 5 bases and J gave up 10 bases; unmatched junction bases: 15. CDR3 loop: CASSPGGGLAGGREQFF. The CDR3 DNA sequence: TGTGCCAGCAGCCCAGGGGGGGGACTAGCGGGTGGAAGGGAGCAGTTCTTC.

In this sample, this clone turned up a few times. V and J are TRBV27 and TRBJ2-5; 11 positions agree with TRBD1. The germline CDR1 and CDR2 sequences are MNHEY and SMNVEV (reference sequence). The junction had 20 bases not matched to a gene; V was cut back by 4 bases and J by 4 bases. This CDR3 spans 20 amino acids. In DNA form, the CDR3 reads TGTGCCAGCAGTTCGTTTCGGCCTCCCGGACAGGGGGCGGTTGTAGAGACCCAGTACTTC. Translation: CASSSFRPPGQGAVVETQYF.

This sequence joins TRBV27 and TRBJ2-1, with 8 bases aligning to TRBD2. J was trimmed by 6 bases and V by 5 bases; bases with no gene match: 6. CDR1 and CDR2 from the germline V gene are MNHEY and SMNVEV (reference sequence). This CDR3 is built from 14 residues. As DNA, the CDR3 is TGTGCCAGCAGTCTCCGGGGGGGGAGCAATGAGCAGTTCTTC. This translates into CASSLRGGSNEQFF.

V usage is TRBV5-1 and J usage is TRBJ2-7, with D possibly being TRBD2 (7 bases). The CDR3 consists of 12 residues. Germline loops: CDR1 SGHRS, CDR2 YFSETQ. V gave up 7 bases and J gave up 3 bases, with 11 bases separating them. CDR3 bases: TGCGCCAGCGCCGGGGGGCACTACGAGCAGTACTTC. Residues: CASAGGHYEQYF.

This rearrangement joins TRBV6-1 to TRBJ2-1, with 8 bases lining up with TRBD2. This CDR3 has 14 residues. The ends lost 7 bases at V and 8 bases at J; junction bases unmatched: 10. Germline loops: CDR1 MNHNS, CDR2 SASEGT. The CDR3 DNA reads as TGTGCCAGCACACGAGCGGGGGTGTGGGATGAGCAGTTCTTC. Its translation is CASTRAGVWDEQFF.

This clone was recorded a few times. In DNA form, the CDR3 reads TGTGCCAGCAGTGAAGTCGCCAGGGGCAATCAGCCCCAGCATTTT. Translated, it gives CASSEVARGNQPQHF. The rearrangement uses TRBV6-1 and TRBJ1-5, with D tentatively TRBD1 (5 bases). The ends were cut back, 1 base at V and 2 bases at J, with 9 bases in the middle. CDR3 length: 15 residues. Germline V gene data show CDR1 as MNHNS and CDR2 as SASEGT.

The rearrangement links TRBV28 to TRBJ2-1; the D is unclear. Germline values: CDR1 MDHEN, CDR2 SYDVKM. Trimming removed 2 bases at V and 6 bases at J, with 8 bases between. The CDR3 spans 13 residues. The DNA for the CDR3 is TGTGCCAGCAGTTTAGGTAGTGTCAATGAGCAGTTCTTC. Its translation: CASSLGSVNEQFF.

The CDR3 DNA sequence: TGTGCCAGCCAATCCTTTTTGGGACAGGGAATAGGAGGGGCCAACGTCCTGACTTTC. This codes for CASQSFLGQGIGGANVLTF. The rearrangement links TRBV27 to TRBJ2-6, with 9 positions matching TRBD1. The length of the CDR3 is 19 residues. The V gene's germline CDR1 is MNHEY and CDR2 SMNVEV (reference sequence). J was trimmed by 4 bases and V by 8 bases; bases with no gene match: 18.

The chain has TRBV9 and TRBJ2-6; D not certain. There are 15 residues in the CDR3. V was cut by 0 bases and J by 1 base, with 5 bases left in between. Germline-derived CDR1 and CDR2 are SGDLS and YYNGEE. The CDR3 region has the DNA TGTGCCAGCAGCGTAGAGGAGTCTGGGGCCAACGTCCTGACTTTC. This translates into CASSVEESGANVLTF.

As regards this clone: The sample has other DNA sequences that encode this CDR3 too. The chain links TRBV7-9 to TRBJ2-7; 7 bases are shared with TRBD2. The CDR3 is 14 residues long. V was pared by 3 bases and J by 1 base, with 3 bases of the junction left unmatched. Germline lookup yields CDR1 SEHNR and CDR2 FQNEAQ (reference sequence). This CDR3 reads CASSLGGGSYEQYF. CDR3 DNA sequence: TGTGCCAGCAGCTTGGGGGGGGGATCCTACGAGCAGTACTTC.

This chain joins TRBV5-1 and TRBJ2-7; TRBD2 aligns across 7 bases. The CDR3 runs 14 residues. Germline V gene lookup returns CDR1 SGHRS and CDR2 YFSETQ. Trimming removed 0 bases from V and 7 bases from J; junction bases left unmatched: 7. The CDR3 coding sequence is TGCGCCAGCAGCTTGGCCTCAGAGCGGGGAGAGCAGTACTTC. Translating it yields CASSLASERGEQYF.

The V and J genes are TRBV7-9 and TRBJ2-6, with 13 bases matching TRBD2. V lost 3 bases to trimming and J lost 0 bases; unmatched junction nucleotides: 5. CDR3 length equals 19 residues. The germline V gene encodes CDR1 SEHNR and CDR2 FQNEAQ (reference sequence). CDR3 region: CASSLGLAGISSGANVLTF. The DNA for the CDR3 is TGTGCCAGCAGCTTGGGACTAGCGGGAATTAGCTCTGGGGCCAACGTCCTGACTTTC.